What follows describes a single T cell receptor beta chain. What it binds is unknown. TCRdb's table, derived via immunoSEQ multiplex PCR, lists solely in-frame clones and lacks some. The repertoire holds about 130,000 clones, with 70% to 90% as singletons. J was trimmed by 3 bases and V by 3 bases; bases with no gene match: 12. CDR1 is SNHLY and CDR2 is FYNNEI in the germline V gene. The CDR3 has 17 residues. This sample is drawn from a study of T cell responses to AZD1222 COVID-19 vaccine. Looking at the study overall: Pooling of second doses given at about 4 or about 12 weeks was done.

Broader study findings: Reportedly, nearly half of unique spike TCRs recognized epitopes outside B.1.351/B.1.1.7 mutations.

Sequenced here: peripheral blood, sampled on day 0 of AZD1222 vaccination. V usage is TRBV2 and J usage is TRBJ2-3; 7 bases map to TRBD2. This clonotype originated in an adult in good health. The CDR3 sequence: CASSEQKTSRGTDTQYF. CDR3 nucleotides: TGTGCCAGCAGTGAGCAGAAGACTAGCAGAGGGACAGATACGCAGTATTTT.